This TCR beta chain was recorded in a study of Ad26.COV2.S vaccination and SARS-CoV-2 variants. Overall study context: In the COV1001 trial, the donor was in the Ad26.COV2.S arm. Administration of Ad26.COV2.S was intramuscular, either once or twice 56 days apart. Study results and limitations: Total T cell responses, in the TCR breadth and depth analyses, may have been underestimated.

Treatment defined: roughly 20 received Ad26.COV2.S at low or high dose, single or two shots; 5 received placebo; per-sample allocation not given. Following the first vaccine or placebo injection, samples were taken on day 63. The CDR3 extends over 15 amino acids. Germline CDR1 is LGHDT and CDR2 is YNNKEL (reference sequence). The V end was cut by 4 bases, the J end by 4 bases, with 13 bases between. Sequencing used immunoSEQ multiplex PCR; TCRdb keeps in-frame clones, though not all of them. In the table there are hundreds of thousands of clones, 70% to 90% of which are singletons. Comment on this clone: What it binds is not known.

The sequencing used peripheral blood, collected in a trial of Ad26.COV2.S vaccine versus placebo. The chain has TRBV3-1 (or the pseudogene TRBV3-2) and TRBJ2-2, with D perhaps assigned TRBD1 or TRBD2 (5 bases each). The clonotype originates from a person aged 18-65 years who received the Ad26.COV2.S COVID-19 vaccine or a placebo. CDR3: CASSLRDLFTGELFF. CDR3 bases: TGTGCCAGCAGCCTTAGGGACCTTTTCACCGGGGAGCTGTTTTTT.